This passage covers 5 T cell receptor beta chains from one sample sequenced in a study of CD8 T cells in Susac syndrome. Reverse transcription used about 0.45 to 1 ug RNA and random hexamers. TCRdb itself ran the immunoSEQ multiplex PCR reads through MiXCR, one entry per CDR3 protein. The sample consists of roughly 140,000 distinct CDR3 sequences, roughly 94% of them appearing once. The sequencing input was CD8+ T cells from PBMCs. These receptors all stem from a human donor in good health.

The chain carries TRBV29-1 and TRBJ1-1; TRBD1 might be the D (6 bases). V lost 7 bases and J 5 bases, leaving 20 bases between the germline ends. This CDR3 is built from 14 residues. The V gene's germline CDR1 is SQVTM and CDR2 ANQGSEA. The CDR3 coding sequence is TGCAGCGCTCGGGACACCTCGCTAGGTACTGAAGCTTTCTTT. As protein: CSARDTSLGTEAFF.

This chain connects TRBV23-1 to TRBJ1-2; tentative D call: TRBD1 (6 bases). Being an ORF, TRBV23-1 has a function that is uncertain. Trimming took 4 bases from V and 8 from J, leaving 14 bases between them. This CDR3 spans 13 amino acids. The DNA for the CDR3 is TGCGCCAGCAGTCCGCAGGGGTATCGGGGCTACACCTTC. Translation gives CASSPQGYRGYTF.

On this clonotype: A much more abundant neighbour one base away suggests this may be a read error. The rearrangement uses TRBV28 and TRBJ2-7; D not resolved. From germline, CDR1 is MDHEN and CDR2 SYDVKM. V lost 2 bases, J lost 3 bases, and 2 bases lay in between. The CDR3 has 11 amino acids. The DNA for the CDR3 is TGTGCCAGCAGTTTAGTCTACGAGCAGTACTTC. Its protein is CASSLVYEQYF.

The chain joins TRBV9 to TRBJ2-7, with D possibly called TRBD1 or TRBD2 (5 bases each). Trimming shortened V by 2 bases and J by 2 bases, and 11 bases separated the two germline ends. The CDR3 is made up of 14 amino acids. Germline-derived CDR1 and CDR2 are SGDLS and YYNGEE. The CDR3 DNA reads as TGTGCCAGCAGCGTGGGGACCAATACCTACGAGCAGTACTTC. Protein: CASSVGTNTYEQYF.

The CDR3 nucleotides read TGTGCCAGCAGCACGAACAGGGGGCCAAACTACGAGCAGTACTTC. It specifies CASSTNRGPNYEQYF. The gene calls are TRBV7-8 and TRBJ2-7; 9 bases map to TRBD1. The CDR3 has 15 amino acids. In germline, CDR1 is SGHVS, CDR2 FQNEAQ. Trimming cost V 5 bases and J 3 bases; bases outside gene matches: 8.